Listed below are T cell receptor beta chains from one sample, sequenced in a study of blood T cell repertoires in COVID-19. Profiled with immunoSEQ multiplex PCR; TCRdb holds only in-frame clones, not every one. The sample yields roughly 280,000 clones, about nine tenths seen once. Specimen: peripheral blood. Every receptor here comes from a man aged 50-59 years with acute or convalescent COVID-19. Each CDR3 is given with its conserved first and last residue. The order of the fields is CDR3 protein, CDR3 DNA, J gene, D gene, clone size, V gene. D genes are given only for firm matches. Clone sizes are given selectively: once, few, many, or a class where the clone is expanded.

CASSLGHSGNTIYF TGTGCCAGCAGCTTAGGACACTCTGGAAACACCATATATTTT TRBJ1-3 - few TRBV7-2
CASSLGRTGGYEQYF TGCGCCAGCAGCTTGGGAAGGACAGGGGGCTACGAGCAGTACTTC TRBJ2-7 TRBD1 - TRBV5-1
CASSRPTSGGADEQFF TGCGCCAGCAGCCGCCCGACTAGCGGGGGGGCCGATGAGCAGTTCTTC TRBJ2-1 TRBD2 - TRBV4-1
CASSPPNGGSTDTQYF TGTGCCAGCTCACCACCTAACGGGGGAAGCACAGATACGCAGTATTTT TRBJ2-3 - - TRBV18
CASSKEGRKERDRGADTQYF TGTGCCAGCAGCAAAGAAGGGCGCAAGGAGAGGGACAGGGGTGCAGATACGCAGTATTTT TRBJ2-3 - once TRBV21-1
CAWSWGSAEAFF TGTGCCTGGAGCTGGGGCTCGGCTGAAGCTTTCTTT TRBJ1-1 - once TRBV30
CASSGLAGYEQFF TGTGCCAGCAGTGGCCTAGCGGGGTATGAGCAGTTCTTC TRBJ2-1 TRBD2 - TRBV6-4
CASSLSSYEQYF TGTGCCAGCAGCTTGAGCTCCTACGAGCAGTACTTC TRBJ2-7 - - TRBV7-2
CASSVSGGTDTQYF TGTGCCAGCAGCGTATCAGGGGGCACAGATACGCAGTATTTT TRBJ2-3 - - TRBV9
CASSELPQGLAGATQYF TGCGCCAGCAGTGAGCTACCCCAGGGACTAGCGGGCGCCACGCAGTATTTT TRBJ2-3 TRBD2 - TRBV10-1
CAWSASGNEQFF TGTGCCTGGAGTGCTAGCGGAAATGAGCAGTTCTTC TRBJ2-1 TRBD2 - TRBV30
CASSPRTGLSRAEAFF TGTGCCAGCAGCCCGAGGACAGGGTTGAGCCGCGCTGAAGCTTTCTTT TRBJ1-1 TRBD1 few TRBV5-8
CASSSTGMDNEKLFF TGTGCCAGCAGCTCCACAGGGATGGACAATGAAAAACTGTTTTTT TRBJ1-4 - - TRBV5-4
CASSFWRETQYF TGTGCCAGCAGCTTTTGGCGGGAGACCCAGTACTTC TRBJ2-5 - - TRBV7-9
CAISDPGLAGYNEQFF TGTGCCATCAGTGACCCGGGACTAGCGGGCTACAATGAGCAGTTCTTC TRBJ2-1 TRBD2 - TRBV10-3